One T cell receptor (beta chain) is described in this entry. Its antigen is not known. V was trimmed by 3 bases and J by 4 bases, leaving 10 bases between them. Germline CDR1 reads KGHSH; CDR2 reads LQKENI. The CDR3 is made up of 13 amino acids. These data come from a study of blood T cells in healthy people across ages. A sample-barcoded 5' primer and a J-beta primer mix were used in a second PCR of about 7 to 11 cycles. All samples yielded 3 million or more CDR3-containing paired-end reads. From the 5' RACE reads, TCRdb called clonotypes with MiXCR, one entry per CDR3 protein. The table records hundreds of thousands of distinct CDR3 sequences, around 21% of them present only once. General study points: Researchers judged that diversity estimates from one million T cells fell short of true values.

Each donor had 7.5 to 10 milliliters of peripheral blood drawn. Total RNA extracted from each sample amounted to at least 6 micrograms. The chain couples TRBV18 to TRBJ2-7; a possible D gene is TRBD1 (5 bases). This TCR derives from a man aged 65 to 85 in good health. The sequenced material came from blood. The CDR3 nucleotides read TGTGCCAGCTCACCTAAGACAGAATACGAGCAGTACTTC. Protein: CASSPKTEYEQYF.